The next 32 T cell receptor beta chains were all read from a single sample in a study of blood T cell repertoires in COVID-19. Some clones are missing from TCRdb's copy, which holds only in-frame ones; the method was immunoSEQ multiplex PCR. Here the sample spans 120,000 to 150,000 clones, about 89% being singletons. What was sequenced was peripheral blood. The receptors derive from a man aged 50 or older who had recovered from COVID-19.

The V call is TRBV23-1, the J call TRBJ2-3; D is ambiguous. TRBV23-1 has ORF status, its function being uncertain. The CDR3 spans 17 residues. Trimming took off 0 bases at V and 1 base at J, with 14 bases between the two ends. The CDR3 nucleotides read TGCGCCAGCAGTCAATCTGGCTTGAACCAGGGCACAGATACGCAGTATTTT. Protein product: CASSQSGLNQGTDTQYF.

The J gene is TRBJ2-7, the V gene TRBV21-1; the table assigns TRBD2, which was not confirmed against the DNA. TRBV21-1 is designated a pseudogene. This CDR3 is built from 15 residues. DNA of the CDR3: TGTGCCAGCAGCAAAGCCGGCCTAGCGGAGCGCAAGCAGTACTTC. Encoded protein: CASSKAGLAERKQYF.

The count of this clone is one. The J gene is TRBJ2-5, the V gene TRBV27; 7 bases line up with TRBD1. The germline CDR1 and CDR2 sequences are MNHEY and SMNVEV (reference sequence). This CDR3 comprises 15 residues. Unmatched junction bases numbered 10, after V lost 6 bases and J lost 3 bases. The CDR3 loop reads CASREQGNPKETQYF. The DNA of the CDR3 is TGTGCCAGCAGAGAACAGGGGAACCCCAAAGAGACCCAGTACTTC.

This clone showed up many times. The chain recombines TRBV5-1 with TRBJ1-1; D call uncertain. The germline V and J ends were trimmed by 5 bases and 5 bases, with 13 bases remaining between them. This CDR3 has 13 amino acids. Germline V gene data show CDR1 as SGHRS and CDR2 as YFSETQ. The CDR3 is CASSEVAGTEAFF. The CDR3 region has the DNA TGCGCCAGCAGTGAGGTTGCCGGGACTGAAGCTTTCTTT.

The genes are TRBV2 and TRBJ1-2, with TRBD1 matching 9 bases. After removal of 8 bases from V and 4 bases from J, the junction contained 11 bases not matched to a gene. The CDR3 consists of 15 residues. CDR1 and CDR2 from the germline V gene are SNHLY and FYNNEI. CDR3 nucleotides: TGTGCCAGCGGGCCGGGACAGGGCCCTCTCTATGGCTACACCTTC. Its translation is CASGPGQGPLYGYTF. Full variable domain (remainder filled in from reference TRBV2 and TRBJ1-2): EPEVTQTPSHQVTQMGQEVILRCVPISNHLYFYWYRQILGQKVEFLVSFYNNEISEKSEIFDDQFSVERPDGSNFTLKIRSTKLEDSAMYFCASGPGQGPLYGYTFGSGTRLTVV.

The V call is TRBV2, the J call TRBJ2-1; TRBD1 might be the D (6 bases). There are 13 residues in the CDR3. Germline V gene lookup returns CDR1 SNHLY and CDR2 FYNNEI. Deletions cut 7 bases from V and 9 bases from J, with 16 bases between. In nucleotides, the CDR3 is TGTGCCAGCACGAAACTCCAAGGGGGTGAGCAGTTCTTC. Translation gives CASTKLQGGEQFF. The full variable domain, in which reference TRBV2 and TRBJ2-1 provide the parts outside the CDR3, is EPEVTQTPSHQVTQMGQEVILRCVPISNHLYFYWYRQILGQKVEFLVSFYNNEISEKSEIFDDQFSVERPDGSNFTLKIRSTKLEDSAMYFCASTKLQGGEQFFGPGTRLTVL.

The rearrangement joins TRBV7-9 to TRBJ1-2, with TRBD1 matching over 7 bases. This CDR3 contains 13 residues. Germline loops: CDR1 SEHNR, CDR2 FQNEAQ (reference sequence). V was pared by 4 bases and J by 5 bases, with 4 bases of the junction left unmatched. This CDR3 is CASSSGQWYGYTF. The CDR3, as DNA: TGTGCCAGCAGCTCGGGACAGTGGTATGGCTACACCTTC.

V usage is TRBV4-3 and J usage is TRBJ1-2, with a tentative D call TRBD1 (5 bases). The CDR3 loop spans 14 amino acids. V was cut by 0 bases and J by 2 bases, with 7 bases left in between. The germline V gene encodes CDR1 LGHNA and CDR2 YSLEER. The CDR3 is CASSQDKGNYGYTF. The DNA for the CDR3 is TGCGCCAGCAGCCAAGATAAGGGGAACTATGGCTACACCTTC.

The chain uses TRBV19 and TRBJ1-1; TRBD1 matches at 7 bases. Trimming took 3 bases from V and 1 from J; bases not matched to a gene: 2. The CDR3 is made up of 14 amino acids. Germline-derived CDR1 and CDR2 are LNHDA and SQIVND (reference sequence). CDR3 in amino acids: CASSIGDRNTEAFF. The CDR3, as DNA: TGTGCCAGTAGTATTGGGGACAGGAACACTGAAGCTTTCTTT.

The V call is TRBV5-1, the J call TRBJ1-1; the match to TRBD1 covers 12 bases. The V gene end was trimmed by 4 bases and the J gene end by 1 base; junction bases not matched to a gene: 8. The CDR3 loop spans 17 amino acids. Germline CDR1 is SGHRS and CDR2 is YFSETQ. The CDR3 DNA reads TGCGCCAGCAGCCCCGGGACAGGGGGCTTTCGGAACACTGAAGCTTTCTTT. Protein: CASSPGTGGFRNTEAFF.

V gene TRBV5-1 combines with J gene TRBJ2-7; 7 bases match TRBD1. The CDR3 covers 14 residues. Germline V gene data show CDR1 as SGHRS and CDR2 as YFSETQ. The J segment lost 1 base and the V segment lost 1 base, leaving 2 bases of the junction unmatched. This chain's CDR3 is CASSLTGASYEQYF. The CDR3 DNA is TGCGCCAGCAGCTTGACAGGGGCATCCTACGAGCAGTACTTC.

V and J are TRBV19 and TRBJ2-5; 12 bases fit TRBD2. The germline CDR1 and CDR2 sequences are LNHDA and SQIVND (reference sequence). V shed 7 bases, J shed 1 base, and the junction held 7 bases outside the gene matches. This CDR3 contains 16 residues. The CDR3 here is CASKPLAGGPQETQYF. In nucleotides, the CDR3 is TGTGCCAGTAAACCACTAGCGGGGGGCCCCCAAGAGACCCAGTACTTC.

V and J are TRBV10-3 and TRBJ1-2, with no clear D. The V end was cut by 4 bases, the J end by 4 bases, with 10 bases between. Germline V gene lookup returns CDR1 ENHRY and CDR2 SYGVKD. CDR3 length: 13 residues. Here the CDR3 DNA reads TGTGCCATCAGTGTTGAGGAGACCTATGGCTACACCTTC. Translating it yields CAISVEETYGYTF.

CDR3 in amino acids: CASSLGQGRNTEAFF. The CDR3 DNA sequence: TGTGCCAGCAGCTTAGGACAGGGACGGAACACTGAAGCTTTCTTT. This chain links TRBV11-2 with TRBJ1-1, with TRBD1 matching 7 bases. The CDR3 has 15 amino acids. CDR1 SGHAT and CDR2 FQNNGV come from the germline V gene. After removal of 1 base from V and 1 base from J, the junction contained 3 bases not matched to a gene.

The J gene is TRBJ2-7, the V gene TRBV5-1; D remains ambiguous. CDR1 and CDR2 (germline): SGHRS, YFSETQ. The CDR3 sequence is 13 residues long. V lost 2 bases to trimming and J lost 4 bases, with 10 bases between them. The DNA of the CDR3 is TGCGCCAGCAGCTTCGGTAGCATGTACGAGCAGTACTTC. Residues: CASSFGSMYEQYF.

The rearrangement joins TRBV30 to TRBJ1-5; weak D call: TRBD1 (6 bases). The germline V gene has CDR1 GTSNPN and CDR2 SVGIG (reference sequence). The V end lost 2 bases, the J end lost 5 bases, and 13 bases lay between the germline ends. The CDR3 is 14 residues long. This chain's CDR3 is CAWSPDRNDQPQHF. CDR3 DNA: TGTGCCTGGAGTCCTGACAGGAACGATCAGCCCCAGCATTTT.

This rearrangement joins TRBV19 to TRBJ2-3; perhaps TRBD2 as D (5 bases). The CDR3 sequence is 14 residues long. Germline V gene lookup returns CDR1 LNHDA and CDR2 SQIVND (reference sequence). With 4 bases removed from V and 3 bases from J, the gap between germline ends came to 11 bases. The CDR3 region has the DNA TGTGCCAGTAGTAAGGACTGGGCAACAGATACGCAGTATTTT. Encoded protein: CASSKDWATDTQYF.

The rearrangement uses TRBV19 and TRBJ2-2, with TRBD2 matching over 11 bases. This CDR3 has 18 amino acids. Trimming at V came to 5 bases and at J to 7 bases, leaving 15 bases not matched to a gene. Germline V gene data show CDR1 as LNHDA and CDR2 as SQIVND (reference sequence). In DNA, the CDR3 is TGTGCCAGTAGTGAAAATAGCGGGGGGGCGAATTTGGGCGGGGAGCTGTTTTTT. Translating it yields CASSENSGGANLGGELFF.

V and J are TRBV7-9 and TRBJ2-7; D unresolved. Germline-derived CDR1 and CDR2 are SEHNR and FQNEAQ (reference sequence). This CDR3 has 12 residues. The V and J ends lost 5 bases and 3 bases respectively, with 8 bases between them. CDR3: CASSLNSYEQYF. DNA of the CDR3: TGTGCCAGCAGCCTTAACAGCTACGAGCAGTACTTC.

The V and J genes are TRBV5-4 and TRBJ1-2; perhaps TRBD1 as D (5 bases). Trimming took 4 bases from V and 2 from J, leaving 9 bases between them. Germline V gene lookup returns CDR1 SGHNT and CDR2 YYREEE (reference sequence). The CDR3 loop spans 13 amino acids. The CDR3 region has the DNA TGTGCCAGCAGCCGGGGGGGGAACTATGGCTACACCTTC. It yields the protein CASSRGGNYGYTF.

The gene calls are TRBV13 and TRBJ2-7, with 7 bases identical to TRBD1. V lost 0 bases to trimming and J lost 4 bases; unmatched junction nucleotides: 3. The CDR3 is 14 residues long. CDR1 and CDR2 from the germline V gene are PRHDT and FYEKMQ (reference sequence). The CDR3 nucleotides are TGTGCCAGCAGCTTAGGGGGCAGGGGGTACGAGCAGTACTTC. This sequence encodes CASSLGGRGYEQYF. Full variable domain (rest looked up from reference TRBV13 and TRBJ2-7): AAGVIQSPRHLIKEKRETATLKCYPIPRHDTVYWYQQGPGQDPQFLISFYEKMQSDKGSIPDRFSAQQFSDYHSELNMSSLELGDSALYFCASSLGGRGYEQYFGPGTRLTVT.

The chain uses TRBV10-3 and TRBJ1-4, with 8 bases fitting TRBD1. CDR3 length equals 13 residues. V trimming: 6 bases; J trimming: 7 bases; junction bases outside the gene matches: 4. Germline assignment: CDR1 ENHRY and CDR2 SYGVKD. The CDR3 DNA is TGTGCCATCAGCCAGGGGGCTCTTGAAAAACTGTTTTTT. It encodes CAISQGALEKLFF.

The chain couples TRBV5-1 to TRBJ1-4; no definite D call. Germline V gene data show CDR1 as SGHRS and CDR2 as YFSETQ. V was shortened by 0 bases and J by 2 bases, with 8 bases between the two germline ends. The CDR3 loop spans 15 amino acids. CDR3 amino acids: CASSLAPGTNEKLFF. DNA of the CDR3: TGCGCCAGCAGCTTGGCCCCGGGGACTAATGAAAAACTGTTTTTT.

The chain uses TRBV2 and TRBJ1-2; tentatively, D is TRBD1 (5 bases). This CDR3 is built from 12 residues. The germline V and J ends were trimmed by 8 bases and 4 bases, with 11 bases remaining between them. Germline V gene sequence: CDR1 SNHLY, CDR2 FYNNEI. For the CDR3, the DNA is TGTGCCAGCGGGCAGGGCGGCTATGGCTACACCTTC. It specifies CASGQGGYGYTF.

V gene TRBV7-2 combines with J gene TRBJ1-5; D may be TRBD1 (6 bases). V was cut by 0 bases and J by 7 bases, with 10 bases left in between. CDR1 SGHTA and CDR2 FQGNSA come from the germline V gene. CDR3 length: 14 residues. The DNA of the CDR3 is TGTGCCAGCAGCTTAGCTGGGGGGGCCCAGCCCCAGCATTTT. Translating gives CASSLAGGAQPQHF.

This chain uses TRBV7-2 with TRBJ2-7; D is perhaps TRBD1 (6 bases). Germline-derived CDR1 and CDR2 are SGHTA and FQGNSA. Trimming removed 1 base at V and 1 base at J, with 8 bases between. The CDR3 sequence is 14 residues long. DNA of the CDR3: TGTGCCAGCAGCTTAGGGACAGCTTCCTACGAGCAGTACTTC. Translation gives CASSLGTASYEQYF.

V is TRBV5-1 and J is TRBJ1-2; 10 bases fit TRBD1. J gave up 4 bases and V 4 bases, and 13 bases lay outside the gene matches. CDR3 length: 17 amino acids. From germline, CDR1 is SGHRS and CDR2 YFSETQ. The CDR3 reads CASSNRDRGNFGYGYTF. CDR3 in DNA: TGCGCCAGCAGCAACCGGGACAGGGGAAACTTTGGCTATGGCTACACCTTC. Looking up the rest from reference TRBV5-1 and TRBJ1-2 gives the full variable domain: KAGVTQTPRYLIKTRGQQVTLSCSPISGHRSVSWYQQTPGQGLQFLFEYFSETQRNKGNFPGRFSGRQFSNSRSEMNVSTLELGDSALYLCASSNRDRGNFGYGYTFGSGTRLTVV.

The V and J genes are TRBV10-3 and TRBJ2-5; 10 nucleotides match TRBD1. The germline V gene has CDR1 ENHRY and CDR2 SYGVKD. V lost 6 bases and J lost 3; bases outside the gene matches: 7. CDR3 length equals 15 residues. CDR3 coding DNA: TGTGCCATCAGGACAGGGGGCGCCGGTAAAGAGACCCAGTACTTC. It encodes CAIRTGGAGKETQYF.

CDR3 sequence (DNA): TGTGCCAGCAGTGTCGGTCTGGATGAAAAACTGTTTTTT. The encoded protein is CASSVGLDEKLFF. The chain couples TRBV2 to TRBJ1-4; no firm D call. The CDR3 contains 13 residues. Germline loops: CDR1 SNHLY, CDR2 FYNNEI. The V and J ends lost 4 bases and 6 bases respectively, with 9 bases between them.

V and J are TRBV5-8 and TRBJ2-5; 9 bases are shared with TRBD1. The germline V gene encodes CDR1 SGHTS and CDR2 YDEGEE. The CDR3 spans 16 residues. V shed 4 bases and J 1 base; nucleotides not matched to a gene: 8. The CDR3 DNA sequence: TGTGCCAGCAGCAGCGGGACAGGGCTGTTCCAAGAGACCCAGTACTTC. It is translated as CASSSGTGLFQETQYF.

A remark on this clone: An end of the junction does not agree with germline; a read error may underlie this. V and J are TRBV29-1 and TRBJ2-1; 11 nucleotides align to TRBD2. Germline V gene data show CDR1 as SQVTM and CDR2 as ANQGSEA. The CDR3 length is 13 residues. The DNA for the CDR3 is TGCAGCGTTGAACTTAGCGGGGGGGCCGATACGCTCTTC. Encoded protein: CSVELSGGADTLF.

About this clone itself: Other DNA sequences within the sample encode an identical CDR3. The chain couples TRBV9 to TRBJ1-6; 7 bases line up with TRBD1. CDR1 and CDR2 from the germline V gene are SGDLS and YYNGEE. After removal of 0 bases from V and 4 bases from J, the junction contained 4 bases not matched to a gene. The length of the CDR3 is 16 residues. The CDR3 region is CASSVGSGGYNSPLHF. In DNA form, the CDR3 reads TGTGCCAGCAGCGTAGGGTCAGGGGGATATAATTCACCCCTCCACTTT.